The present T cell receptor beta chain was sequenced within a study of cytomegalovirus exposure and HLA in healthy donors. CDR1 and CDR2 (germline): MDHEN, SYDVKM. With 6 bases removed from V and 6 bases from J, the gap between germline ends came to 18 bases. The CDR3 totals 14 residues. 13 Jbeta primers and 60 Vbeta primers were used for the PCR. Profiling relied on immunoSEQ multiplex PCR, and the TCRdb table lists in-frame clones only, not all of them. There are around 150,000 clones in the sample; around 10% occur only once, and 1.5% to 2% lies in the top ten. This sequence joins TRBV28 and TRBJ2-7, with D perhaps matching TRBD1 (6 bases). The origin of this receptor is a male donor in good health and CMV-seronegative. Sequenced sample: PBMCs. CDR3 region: CASRTGSYWREQYF. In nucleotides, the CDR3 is TGTGCCAGCAGAACAGGGAGCTACTGGCGCGAGCAGTACTTC.